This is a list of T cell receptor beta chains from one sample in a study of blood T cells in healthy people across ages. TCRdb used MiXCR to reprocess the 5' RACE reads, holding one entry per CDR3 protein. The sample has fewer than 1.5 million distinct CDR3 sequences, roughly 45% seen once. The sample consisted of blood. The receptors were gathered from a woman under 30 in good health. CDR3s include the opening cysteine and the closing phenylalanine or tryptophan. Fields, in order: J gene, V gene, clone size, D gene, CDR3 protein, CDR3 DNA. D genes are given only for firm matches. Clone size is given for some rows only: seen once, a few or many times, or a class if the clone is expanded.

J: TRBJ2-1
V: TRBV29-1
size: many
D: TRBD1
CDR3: CSVGQGGWNEQFF
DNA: TGCAGCGTGGGACAGGGGGGGTGGAATGAGCAGTTCTTC

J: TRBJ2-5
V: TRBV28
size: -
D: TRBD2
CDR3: CASSFSGGARGETQYF
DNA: TGTGCCAGCAGTTTTAGCGGGGGGGCCCGGGGCGAGACCCAGTACTTC

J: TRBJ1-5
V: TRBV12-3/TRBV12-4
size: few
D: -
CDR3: CASSVKQAHNQPQHF
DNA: TGTGCCAGCAGCGTAAAACAGGCGCACAATCAGCCCCAGCATTTT

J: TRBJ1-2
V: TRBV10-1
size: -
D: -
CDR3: CASSESAQPLYGYTF
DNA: TGCGCCAGCAGTGAGTCCGCACAGCCACTCTATGGCTACACCTTC

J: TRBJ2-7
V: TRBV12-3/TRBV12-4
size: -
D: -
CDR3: CASSLVRGHPYEQYF
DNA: TGTGCCAGCAGTTTAGTCAGGGGACACCCCTACGAGCAGTACTTC

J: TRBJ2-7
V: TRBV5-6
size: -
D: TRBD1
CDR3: CASSRRDRMTESQYF
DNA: TGTGCCAGCAGCCGCAGGGACAGAATGACGGAGTCCCAGTACTTC

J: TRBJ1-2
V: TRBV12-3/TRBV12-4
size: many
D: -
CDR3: CASSDRDGYTF
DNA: TGTGCCAGCAGTGACAGAGATGGCTACACCTTC

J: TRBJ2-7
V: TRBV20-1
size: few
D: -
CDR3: CSAGGSAQYF
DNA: TGCAGTGCTGGCGGCAGCGCGCAGTACTTC

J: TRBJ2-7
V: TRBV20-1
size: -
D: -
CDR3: CSATSVMGFYEQYF
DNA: TGCAGTGCTACCTCGGTCATGGGCTTCTACGAGCAGTACTTC

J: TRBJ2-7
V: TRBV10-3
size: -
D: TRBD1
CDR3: CATKRGQGPQGEQYF
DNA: TGTGCCACGAAAAGGGGACAGGGGCCGCAAGGCGAGCAGTACTTC

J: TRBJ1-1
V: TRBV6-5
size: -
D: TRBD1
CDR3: CASSRPIGQGAAAFF
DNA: TGTGCCAGCTCTCGACCAATCGGACAGGGGGCTGCAGCTTTCTTT

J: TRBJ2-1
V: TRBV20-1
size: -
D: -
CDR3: CSALRDYNEQFF
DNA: TGCAGTGCCCTCCGGGACTACAATGAGCAGTTCTTC

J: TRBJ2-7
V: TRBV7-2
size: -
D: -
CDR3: CASSPGSLGGEQYF
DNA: TGTGCCAGCAGCCCCGGGAGCCTTGGGGGGGAGCAGTACTTC

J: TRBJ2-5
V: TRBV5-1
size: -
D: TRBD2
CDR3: CASSAGLALETQYF
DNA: TGCGCCAGCAGCGCCGGACTAGCACTAGAGACCCAGTACTTC

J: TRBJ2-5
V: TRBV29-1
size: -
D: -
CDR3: CSVELEAGQETQYF
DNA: TGCAGCGTTGAACTCGAGGCGGGACAAGAGACCCAGTACTTC

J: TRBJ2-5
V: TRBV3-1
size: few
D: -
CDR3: CASSQGPGFQETQYF
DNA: TGTGCCAGCAGCCAAGGGCCGGGCTTTCAAGAGACCCAGTACTTC

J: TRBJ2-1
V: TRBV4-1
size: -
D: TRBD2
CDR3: CASSQVGTSGSPGRFF
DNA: TGCGCCAGCAGCCAAGTTGGGACTAGCGGGAGCCCCGGGAGGTTCTTC

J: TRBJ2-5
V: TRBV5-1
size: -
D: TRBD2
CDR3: CASSLEGLAAQTQYF
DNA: TGCGCCAGCAGCTTGGAGGGACTAGCGGCCCAGACCCAGTACTTC

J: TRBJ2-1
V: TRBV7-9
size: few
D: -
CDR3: CASSSPTYQSYNEQFF
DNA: TGTGCCAGCAGCTCACCCACTTATCAATCCTACAATGAGCAGTTCTTC

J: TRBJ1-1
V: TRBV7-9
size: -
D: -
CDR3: CASSPPHGGNTEAFF
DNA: TGTGCCAGCAGCCCTCCCCACGGGGGGAACACTGAAGCTTTCTTT